The 32 T cell receptor beta chains below were found in one sample sequenced in a study of metastatic and nonmetastatic thyroid tumors. Before thyroid surgery, none of the patients had received any treatment. Through MiXCR, TCRdb re-clonotyped the PCR reads. The sample contains 20,000 to 25,000 clones, more than 15% of which appear only once. The sequenced sample was adjacent normal tissue. These receptors all come from a male donor with papillary thyroid cancer or a benign thyroid nodule (not recorded which). Some clones in this sample may be carry-over from other donors' samples.

This clone was seen at least ten times. This may arise from a read error, as a much more abundant clone is one base away. V usage is TRBV2 and J usage is TRBJ1-2; tentatively, D is TRBD1 (5 bases). This CDR3 has 14 amino acids. Germline values: CDR1 SNHLY, CDR2 FYNNEI. The CDR3 nucleotides read TGTGCCAGCAGTGGGGGCCGGGGCAGGGATGGCCACACCTTC. Protein: CASSGGRGRDGHTF.

This clone was picked up a small number of times. The chain couples TRBV6-1 to TRBJ2-6; 14 nucleotides align to TRBD2. Trimming cost V 6 bases and J 17 bases; bases outside gene matches: 18. Germline V lookup: CDR1 MNHNS, CDR2 SASEGT. The CDR3 spans 17 residues. CDR3 in DNA: TGTGCCAGCAGAGCGGGACTAGCGGGGGCTGGGGACAAAGTCATGACTTTC. Translating it yields CASRAGLAGAGDKVMTF.

Many counts were recorded for this clone. The chain links TRBV7-2 to TRBJ2-2; 7 bases fit TRBD1. Germline-derived CDR1 and CDR2 are SGHTA and FQGNSA. With V trimmed by 0 bases and J by 4 bases, 2 bases remained unmatched. The CDR3 has 15 residues. DNA of the CDR3: TGTGCCAGCAGCTTAGCGCAGGGGGTCACCGGGGAGCTGTTTTTT. Residues: CASSLAQGVTGELFF.

This chain joins TRBV7-3 and TRBJ2-3; tentative D call: TRBD1 (5 bases). CDR3 length: 15 amino acids. V was trimmed by 2 bases and J by 4 bases, leaving 13 bases between them. Germline-derived CDR1 and CDR2 are SGHTA and FQGTGA. CDR3 sequence reads: CASSLGSGWADTQYF. The CDR3, as DNA: TGTGCCAGCAGCTTAGGGTCAGGGTGGGCAGATACGCAGTATTTT.

About this clone itself: Given a much more abundant clone one base away, this may be a read error. The V and J genes are TRBV12-5 and TRBJ2-1, with TRBD2 identical over 12 bases. Per germline, CDR1 LGHNT and CDR2 FRNRAP. After removal of 7 bases from V and 9 bases from J, the junction contained 13 bases not matched to a gene. This CDR3 has 16 amino acids. DNA for the CDR3: TGTGCTAGTGTAACAACTAGCGGGAGGCCCCACAGTGAGCAGTTCTTC. It codes for CASVTTSGRPHSEQFF.

At least ten counts were recorded for this clone. V and J are TRBV9 and TRBJ1-5; D is unresolved. CDR3 length: 15 amino acids. The germline V gene encodes CDR1 SGDLS and CDR2 YYNGEE. V lost 0 bases, J lost 2 bases, and 9 bases lay in between. In nucleotides, the CDR3 is TGTGCCAGCAGCGTAGATGGAAATGGCAATCAGCCCCAGCATTTT. Its translation is CASSVDGNGNQPQHF.

This clone was observed many times. The V and J genes are TRBV10-2 and TRBJ1-1, with unresolved D. CDR1 and CDR2 (germline): WSHSY, SAAADI. The CDR3 covers 12 residues. Between the trimmed V and J ends, which lost 6 bases and 0 bases, there was a span of 5 bases. The CDR3 loop reads CASSLLNTEAFF. CDR3 in DNA: TGCGCCAGCAGCCTATTGAACACTGAAGCTTTCTTT.

This clone was seen many times. This chain joins TRBV5-4 and TRBJ1-2; no clear D gene. This CDR3 is 15 amino acids long. Germline CDR1 reads SGHNT; CDR2 reads YYREEE (reference sequence). Deletions cut 4 bases from V and 4 bases from J, with 17 bases between. CDR3 region: CASSTNAGISYGYTF. Written as DNA, the CDR3 is TGTGCCAGCAGCACCAATGCGGGGATTAGCTATGGCTACACCTTC.

Concerning this clone itself: The conserved phenylalanine or tryptophan normally closing the CDR3 is absent here, so this likely arose from a read error. This chain connects TRBV20-1 to TRBJ2-6; no clear D. V was clipped by 0 bases and J by 5 bases, with 17 bases between them. In germline, CDR1 is DFQATT, CDR2 SNEGSKA (reference sequence). CDR3 size: 17 residues. DNA for the CDR3: TGCAGTGCTAGAGATTCCGATTGGATACCCTGGGCCAACGTCCTGACTATC. This translates into CSARDSDWIPWANVLTI.

The table lists this clone with many counts. The rearrangement links TRBV9 to TRBJ2-1; possibly TRBD1 for D (5 bases). The germline CDR1 and CDR2 sequences are SGDLS and YYNGEE. The V end was cut by 3 bases, the J end by 5 bases, with 12 bases between. The length of the CDR3 is 14 residues. CDR3: CASSGDSWDNEQFF. The CDR3 bases are TGTGCCAGCAGCGGCGACAGCTGGGACAATGAGCAGTTCTTC.

In this sample, this clone turned up a few times. This rearrangement joins TRBV3-1 to TRBJ2-5; tentatively, D is TRBD1 (6 bases). There are 13 residues in the CDR3. Looked up from germline, CDR1 is LGHDT and CDR2 is YNNKEL (reference sequence). V lost 4 bases to trimming and J lost 5 bases, with 11 bases between them. The CDR3 loop reads CASSPSTGETQYF. The CDR3 DNA reads as TGTGCCAGCAGCCCTTCAACAGGGGAGACCCAGTACTTC.

At least ten counts were recorded for this clone. This CDR3 is also generated by other DNA sequences in the sample. This chain uses TRBV3-1 with TRBJ1-6; 9 bases line up with TRBD1. The CDR3 length is 15 residues. The germline CDR1 and CDR2 sequences are LGHDT and YNNKEL (reference sequence). After removal of 4 bases from V and 14 bases from J, the junction contained 12 bases not matched to a gene. In DNA, the CDR3 is TGTGCCAGCAGCCTTCCCGGACAGGGGATGGTATCCCTCCACTTT. This codes for CASSLPGQGMVSLHF.

This clone was picked up many times. J is TRBJ2-7 and V is TRBV3-1; possibly TRBD1 or TRBD2 for D (5 bases each). V was clipped by 1 base and J by 0 bases, with 10 bases between them. Germline CDR1 is LGHDT and CDR2 is YNNKEL (reference sequence). The CDR3 runs 15 residues. The CDR3 spells CASSQVAGSSYEQYF. CDR3 coding DNA: TGTGCCAGCAGCCAAGTTGCAGGGAGCTCCTACGAGCAGTACTTC.

This clone was found a few times. This chain uses TRBV2 with TRBJ2-2; no reliable D call. The CDR3 runs to 12 residues. Looked up from germline, CDR1 is SNHLY and CDR2 is FYNNEI. Trimming took off 1 base at V and 6 bases at J, with 3 bases between the two ends. Here the CDR3 reads CASSEDAGELFF. CDR3 coding DNA: TGTGCCAGCAGTGAAGATGCCGGGGAGCTGTTTTTT. The whole variable domain, remainder taken from reference TRBV2 and TRBJ2-2, is EPEVTQTPSHQVTQMGQEVILRCVPISNHLYFYWYRQILGQKVEFLVSFYNNEISEKSEIFDDQFSVERPDGSNFTLKIRSTKLEDSAMYFCASSEDAGELFFGEGSRLTVL.

As to this clone: One junction end does not reproduce the germline sequence, and a read error may be involved. The chain uses TRBV27 and TRBJ1-4; D unclear. The V gene's germline CDR1 is MNHEY and CDR2 SMNVEV (reference sequence). The CDR3 totals 13 residues. The CDR3 protein is CDSSPSGCQKLFF. CDR3 bases: TGTGACAGCAGTCCCTCCGGGTGTCAAAAACTGTTTTTT.

The chain has TRBV5-6 and TRBJ2-1, with D maybe TRBD1 (6 bases). In germline, CDR1 is SGHDT, CDR2 YYEEEE. The CDR3 sequence is 13 residues long. Trimming took 6 bases from V and 3 from J, leaving 10 bases between them. The CDR3 here is CASTGAFYNEQFF. CDR3 in DNA: TGTGCCAGCACAGGGGCGTTCTACAATGAGCAGTTCTTC.

This clone has a count of ten or more. The rearrangement joins TRBV7-8 to TRBJ2-2; 13 bases agree with TRBD2. The germline V gene has CDR1 SGHVS and CDR2 FQNEAQ. The CDR3 has 19 amino acids. V shed 9 bases and J 0 bases; nucleotides not matched to a gene: 13. CDR3 region: CASHLSGTSGKANTGELFF. The DNA of the CDR3 is TGTGCCAGTCACCTGTCCGGGACTAGCGGGAAAGCGAACACCGGGGAGCTGTTTTTT.

This clone was found a few times. The chain couples TRBV2 to TRBJ1-2; TRBD1 aligns across 8 bases. In germline, CDR1 is SNHLY, CDR2 FYNNEI. The junction had 9 bases not matched to a gene; V was cut back by 6 bases and J by 3 bases. The CDR3 spans 15 residues. The CDR3 reads CASRGGRGHYYGYTF. CDR3 DNA sequence: TGTGCCAGCAGGGGGGGCAGGGGGCATTACTATGGCTACACCTTC.

The sample holds many counts of this clone. The genes are TRBV28 and TRBJ1-4; 7 nucleotides line up with TRBD1. Germline V CDR1 and CDR2: MDHEN, SYDVKM. The CDR3 loop spans 15 amino acids. V trimming: 6 bases; J trimming: 2 bases; junction bases outside the gene matches: 6. CDR3 sequence (DNA): TGTGCCAGCAGGGCGTCGGGACAGACTAATGAAAAACTGTTTTTT. It encodes CASRASGQTNEKLFF.

This clone was picked up many times. J is TRBJ2-1 and V is TRBV27; a possible D gene is TRBD1 (5 bases). CDR3 size: 15 residues. Looked up from germline, CDR1 is MNHEY and CDR2 is SMNVEV (reference sequence). The ends were cut back, 7 bases at V and 0 bases at J, with 13 bases in the middle. The CDR3 protein is CASTRTLSSYNEQFF. The CDR3 region has the DNA TGTGCCAGCACACGGACACTTAGCTCCTACAATGAGCAGTTCTTC.

Details on this clone: Its ends do not fully match the called genes, so a read error is possible. The genes are TRBV6-2 or TRBV6-3 and TRBJ2-3, with D possibly being TRBD1 or TRBD2 (5 bases each). Germline CDR1 is MNHEY and CDR2 is SVGEGT. The CDR3 runs 16 residues. The CDR3 sequence: CASSYGGSSYTGTKYF. The CDR3 DNA follows: TGTGCCAGCAGTTACGGGGGTAGCTCCTACACAGGTACGAAGTATTTT.

This clone has a count of ten or more. The chain has TRBV19 and TRBJ2-5; D is possibly TRBD1 (5 bases). Germline CDR1 and CDR2: LNHDA and SQIVND (reference sequence). The V end lost 1 base, the J end lost 3 bases, and 6 bases lay between the germline ends. The CDR3 length is 13 residues. Here the CDR3 DNA reads TGTGCCAGTAGTATAGGACAGAAAGAGACCCAGTACTTC. It codes for CASSIGQKETQYF.

This clone was seen a single time. No conserved phenylalanine or tryptophan ends this CDR3, so it is likely a read error. The limits of the CDR3 on the DNA are not certain, so only TCRdb's listed CDR3 is given. The chain links TRBV7-6 to TRBJ1-2. The CDR3 length equals 12 residues, ends included. Germline V lookup: CDR1 SGHVS, CDR2 FNYEAQ. The CDR3 spells CSSSSTSGRKTY.

This clone was observed many times. Additional DNA sequences in this sample encode the identical CDR3. The chain employs TRBV12-3 or TRBV12-4 and TRBJ2-5, with unresolved D. This CDR3 contains 14 residues. V lost 6 bases to trimming and J lost 1 base, with 12 bases between them. The CDR3 nucleotides are TGTGCCAGCAGCCCGGCTGCGGCCCAAGAGACCCAGTACTTC. Translation gives CASSPAAAQETQYF.

This clone was found many times. The chain recombines TRBV20-1 with TRBJ2-1; the D gene is possibly TRBD2 (6 bases). V lost 3 bases to trimming and J lost 8 bases, with 14 bases between them. CDR3 size: 13 residues. CDR1 is DFQATT and CDR2 is SNEGSKA in the germline V gene (reference sequence). CDR3 sequence (DNA): TGCAGTGCTAGCCGGGAGTGGATCCATGAGCAGTTCTTC. Its translation: CSASREWIHEQFF.

This clone was seen only a few times. A single base separates this from a much larger clone, so it may be a read error. The J gene is TRBJ1-2, the V gene TRBV18, with TRBD1 as a possible D gene (5 bases). Germline assignment: CDR1 KGHSH and CDR2 LQKENI. This CDR3 spans 16 amino acids. V lost 5 bases and J 4 bases, leaving 20 bases between the germline ends. This CDR3 is CASSSITDTNLYGYTF. CDR3 in DNA: TGTGCCAGCTCATCTATAACGGACACTAACCTCTATGGCTACACCTTC.

In this sample, this clone is medium-sized. The rearrangement joins TRBV5-1 to TRBJ1-3; D might be TRBD1 (6 bases). Germline V CDR1 and CDR2: SGHRS, YFSETQ. The CDR3 is 14 residues long. V dropped 0 bases and J dropped 4 bases, with 8 bases sitting between them. CDR3 sequence: CASSLAGHGNTIYF. The CDR3 DNA is TGCGCCAGCAGCTTGGCGGGACACGGAAACACCATATATTTT.

Worth noting for this clone: The sample holds other DNA sequences that translate to the same CDR3. J is TRBJ2-7 and V is TRBV27; a weak D match, TRBD1 (6 bases). The V and J ends lost 6 bases and 4 bases respectively, with 10 bases between them. Germline CDR1 reads MNHEY; CDR2 reads SMNVEV (reference sequence). CDR3 length: 12 residues. As DNA, the CDR3 is TGTGCCAGCAGGCGCAGGGGTTACGAGCAGTACTTC. Protein: CASRRRGYEQYF.

This clone occurred many times. This chain uses TRBV4-3 with TRBJ1-3; no reliable D call. This CDR3 has 15 residues. Deletions cut 1 base from V and 0 bases from J, with 7 bases between. Germline assignment: CDR1 LGHNA and CDR2 YSLEER. CDR3 protein: CASSQASYSGNTIYF. The DNA of the CDR3 is TGCGCCAGCAGCCAAGCCTCTTACTCTGGAAACACCATATATTTT.

This clone was picked up many times. The J gene is TRBJ2-1, the V gene TRBV11-2; no firm D call. Per the germline V gene, CDR1 is SGHAT and CDR2 is FQNNGV. Trimming removed 8 bases at V and 4 bases at J, with 9 bases between. The length of the CDR3 is 12 residues. This chain's CDR3 is CASQVGYNEQFF. CDR3 DNA sequence: TGTGCCAGCCAGGTCGGGTACAATGAGCAGTTCTTC.

Many counts were recorded for this clone. V gene TRBV3-1 combines with J gene TRBJ2-2; 10 bases map to TRBD2. Germline V lookup: CDR1 LGHDT, CDR2 YNNKEL (reference sequence). With 4 bases clipped from V and 0 bases from J, the junction kept 8 bases outside the gene matches. This CDR3 region has 18 residues. The CDR3, as DNA: TGTGCCAGCAGCCGCCGGGGACTAGCGATAGCGAACACCGGGGAGCTGTTTTTT. Amino acid sequence: CASSRRGLAIANTGELFF. Full variable domain (missing parts from reference TRBV3-1 and TRBJ2-2): DTAVSQTPKYLVTQMGNDKSIKCEQNLGHDTMYWYKQDSKKFLKIMFSYNNKELIINETVPNRFSPKSPDKAHLNLHINSLELGDSAVYFCASSRRGLAIANTGELFFGEGSRLTVL.

At least ten counts were recorded for this clone. The rearrangement joins TRBV6-1 to TRBJ1-1; D perhaps matches TRBD1 (5 bases). Deletions cut 5 bases from V and 4 bases from J, with 17 bases between. Germline CDR1 MNHNS, CDR2 SASEGT. This CDR3 contains 15 residues. For the CDR3, the DNA is TGTGCCAGCAGTACGACATTGGGGGGGATCACTGAAGCTTTCTTT. This gives the protein CASSTTLGGITEAFF.